These 28 T cell receptor beta chains came from one sample sequenced in a study of control samples from healthy donors and cancer patients. This table comes from immunoSEQ multiplex PCR, and its TCRdb copy is limited to in-frame clones, with some not included. This table holds approximately 69,000 clones, around 90% found once. What was sequenced was PBMCs. The receptors were gathered from a man between 60 and 75 years old with colorectal cancer.

The rearrangement links TRBV11-1 to TRBJ2-1, with TRBD1 as a possible D gene (5 bases). CDR1 is SGHAT and CDR2 is FQDESV in the germline V gene (reference sequence). Deletions cut 4 bases from V and 8 bases from J, with 15 bases between. The CDR3 covers 14 residues. CDR3 amino acids: CASSSRAGLDEQFF. The CDR3 coding sequence is TGTGCCAGCAGCTCCAGGGCAGGGTTAGATGAGCAGTTCTTC.

The CDR3 is CASSFYGETQYF. For the CDR3, the DNA is TGTGCCAGCAGTTTCTACGGAGAGACCCAGTACTTC. The chain employs TRBV12-3 or TRBV12-4 and TRBJ2-5, with D hard to call. The germline V and J ends were trimmed by 3 bases and 4 bases, with 6 bases remaining between them. The CDR3 loop spans 12 amino acids.

The V and J genes are TRBV6-2 or TRBV6-3 and TRBJ1-6; no firm D call. Germline CDR1 reads MNHEY; CDR2 reads SVGEGT. This CDR3 is built from 13 residues. Trimming took 2 bases from V and 7 from J, leaving 6 bases between them. CDR3 coding DNA: TGTGCCAGCAGTTACGTCTGGAATTCACCCCTCCACTTT. Translation gives CASSYVWNSPLHF.

This clone occurred once. The chain is built from TRBV2 and TRBJ2-3, with D unclear. The CDR3 is made up of 15 amino acids. Per the germline V gene, CDR1 is SNHLY and CDR2 is FYNNEI. V lost 8 bases and J lost 0, with 15 bases in between. The DNA of the CDR3 is TGTGCCAGCTTCCTCAGGCTGGTTAGCACAGATACGCAGTATTTT. Translated, it gives CASFLRLVSTDTQYF.

In this sample, this clone turned up a few times. The CDR3 DNA follows: TGTGCCAGCTCCCCCGGGGGGGGGAACACTGAAGCTTTCTTT. Encoded protein: CASSPGGGNTEAFF. The chain employs TRBV18 and TRBJ1-1; D is possibly TRBD1 (5 bases). CDR3 length equals 14 residues. Deletions cut 6 bases from V and 1 base from J, with 12 bases between. Germline-derived CDR1 and CDR2 are KGHSH and LQKENI.

This clone appeared a few times. This chain connects TRBV11-2 to TRBJ2-7; weak D call: TRBD2 (6 bases). The CDR3 extends over 14 amino acids. Germline V lookup: CDR1 SGHAT, CDR2 FQNNGV. Trimming took off 0 bases at V and 8 bases at J, with 14 bases between the two ends. The CDR3 is CASSLDLMGGKQYF. The CDR3, as DNA: TGTGCCAGCAGCTTAGATCTCATGGGAGGAAAGCAGTACTTC.

The chain recombines TRBV4-1 with TRBJ2-3; tentative D call: TRBD2 (5 bases). Trimming took 0 bases from V and 2 from J, leaving 15 bases between them. The germline gives CDR1 MGHRA, CDR2 YSYEKL. The CDR3 is made up of 17 amino acids. The CDR3 region has the DNA TGCGCCAGCAGCCAAGACCCCCCTAGCCGATACACAGATACGCAGTATTTT. This codes for CASSQDPPSRYTDTQYF.

The chain uses TRBV7-2 and TRBJ1-5, with D unclear. The germline V and J ends were trimmed by 1 base and 4 bases, with 2 bases remaining between them. Germline V CDR1 and CDR2: SGHTA, FQGNSA. The CDR3 extends over 12 amino acids. As DNA, the CDR3 is TGTGCCAGCAGCTTAGGAAATCAGCCCCAGCATTTT. Protein sequence: CASSLGNQPQHF.

This clone was recorded only once. Other DNA sequences in the sample encode the same CDR3. The genes are TRBV7-2 and TRBJ2-2; 13 bases map to TRBD2. J gave up 6 bases and V 5 bases, and 3 bases lay outside the gene matches. Germline CDR1 is SGHTA and CDR2 is FQGNSA. The CDR3 spans 15 residues. The CDR3 sequence is CASSTLAGGSGELFF. The DNA for the CDR3 is TGTGCCAGCAGCACACTAGCGGGGGGGTCCGGGGAGCTGTTTTTT.

The chain joins TRBV19 to TRBJ1-6, with 7 bases fitting TRBD1. This CDR3 spans 16 amino acids. V was clipped by 6 bases and J by 7 bases; unmatched bases: 12. Germline values: CDR1 LNHDA, CDR2 SQIVND (reference sequence). Here the CDR3 DNA reads TGTGCCAGTAGCATTACCTGGGACAGTCTGAATTCACCCCTCCACTTT. It encodes CASSITWDSLNSPLHF.

This clone was seen a single time. The chain carries TRBV6-2 or TRBV6-3 and TRBJ1-2; D is perhaps TRBD1 (5 bases). Germline V gene data show CDR1 as MNHEY and CDR2 as SVGEGT. The CDR3 sequence is 14 residues long. The V end lost 0 bases, the J end lost 6 bases, and 11 bases lay between the germline ends. The CDR3 is CASSYSNSGNGYTF. CDR3 in DNA: TGTGCCAGCAGTTACTCGAACTCAGGGAATGGCTACACCTTC.

V and J are TRBV9 and TRBJ2-7; D ambiguous. Looked up from germline, CDR1 is SGDLS and CDR2 is YYNGEE. This CDR3 contains 13 residues. V was cut by 0 bases and J by 4 bases, with 8 bases left in between. CDR3 residues: CASSVGPEYEQYF. The CDR3 bases are TGTGCCAGCAGCGTAGGACCTGAATACGAGCAGTACTTC.

The V and J genes are TRBV5-1 and TRBJ2-7, with 7 bases identical to TRBD1. There are 15 residues in the CDR3. CDR1 and CDR2 (germline): SGHRS, YFSETQ. J was trimmed by 0 bases and V by 3 bases; bases with no gene match: 6. This chain's CDR3 is CASSSTGTSSYEQYF. The CDR3 DNA sequence: TGCGCCAGCAGCTCGACAGGGACCAGCTCCTACGAGCAGTACTTC.

V is TRBV28 and J is TRBJ2-1; D remains unclear. The CDR3 is 15 amino acids. V dropped 6 bases and J dropped 2 bases, with 14 bases sitting between them. Germline CDR1 reads MDHEN; CDR2 reads SYDVKM. The CDR3 sequence is CASSPGEAAYNEQFF. The CDR3 coding sequence is TGTGCCAGCAGCCCAGGAGAAGCAGCCTACAATGAGCAGTTCTTC.

The V and J genes are TRBV19 and TRBJ1-4, with 8 bases that match TRBD1. The CDR3 length is 16 residues. Germline V CDR1 and CDR2: LNHDA, SQIVND (reference sequence). The junction had 12 bases not matched to a gene; V was cut back by 6 bases and J by 6 bases. CDR3 region: CASRTGQGSLDEKLFF. The CDR3 region has the DNA TGTGCCAGTAGGACTGGACAGGGATCTTTAGATGAAAAACTGTTTTTT. Full variable domain (outside the CDR3, taken from reference TRBV19 and TRBJ1-4): DGGITQSPKYLFRKEGQNVTLSCEQNLNHDAMYWYRQDPGQGLRLIYYSQIVNDFQKGDIAEGYSVSREKKESFPLTVTSAQKNPTAFYLCASRTGQGSLDEKLFFGSGTQLSVL.

The J gene is TRBJ2-7, the V gene TRBV27; D may correspond to TRBD1 or TRBD2 (5 bases each). The CDR3 extends over 14 amino acids. In germline, CDR1 is MNHEY, CDR2 SMNVEV (reference sequence). The V end lost 5 bases, the J end lost 2 bases, and 13 bases lay between the germline ends. CDR3 sequence (DNA): TGTGCCAGCAGTAAACGGGACGGACCCTACGAGCAGTACTTC. Translation: CASSKRDGPYEQYF.

The chain joins TRBV11-3 to TRBJ2-5, with D possibly being TRBD2 (5 bases). The germline V gene encodes CDR1 SGHNT and CDR2 YENEEA. The CDR3 has 15 residues. V was pared by 4 bases and J by 2 bases, with 14 bases between. The chain's CDR3 is CASSSGSGGQETQYF. The CDR3 nucleotides are TGTGCCAGCAGCTCGGGGTCCGGTGGGCAAGAGACCCAGTACTTC.

This clone was found once. Different DNA sequences within this sample yield the same CDR3. The J gene is TRBJ1-3, the V gene TRBV7-2; the D is unclear. From germline, CDR1 is SGHTA and CDR2 FQGNSA. The CDR3 totals 12 residues. V was trimmed by 3 bases and J by 4 bases, leaving 4 bases between them. Written as DNA, the CDR3 is TGTGCCAGCAGCTTGGGGGGAAACACCATATATTTT. Protein: CASSLGGNTIYF. The full variable domain, with the rest looked up from reference TRBV7-2 and TRBJ1-3, is GAGVSQSPSNKVTEKGKDVELRCDPISGHTALYWYRQSLGQGLEFLIYFQGNSAPDKSGLPSDRFSAERTGGSVSTLTIQRTQQEDSAVYLCASSLGGNTIYFGEGSWLTVV.

The chain joins TRBV6-2 or TRBV6-3 to TRBJ2-6; D is possibly TRBD2 (5 bases). Germline V gene lookup returns CDR1 MNHEY and CDR2 SVGEGT. The CDR3 is 15 amino acids. The V end was cut by 3 bases, the J end by 1 base, with 7 bases between. CDR3 sequence (DNA): TGTGCCAGCAGTTATGGGGAGTCTGGGGCCAACGTCCTGACTTTC. This codes for CASSYGESGANVLTF.

The chain employs TRBV11-2 and TRBJ1-1; D uncertain. This CDR3 is 11 amino acids long. CDR1 is SGHAT and CDR2 is FQNNGV in the germline V gene. V lost 1 base and J 4 bases, leaving 1 base between the germline ends. As DNA, the CDR3 is TGTGCCAGCAGCTTAGGCACTGAAGCTTTCTTT. It specifies CASSLGTEAFF.

V and J are TRBV19 and TRBJ1-1; possibly TRBD1 for D (6 bases). V was cut by 9 bases and J by 2 bases, with 13 bases left in between. The germline V gene encodes CDR1 LNHDA and CDR2 SQIVND (reference sequence). CDR3 length: 13 residues. CDR3 in DNA: TGTGCCAGCAGGGTGGGGGCAAACACTGAAGCTTTCTTT. Its protein is CASRVGANTEAFF.

J is TRBJ1-2 and V is TRBV2, with 8 bases that match TRBD1. From germline, CDR1 is SNHLY and CDR2 FYNNEI. V shed 6 bases and J 6 bases; nucleotides not matched to a gene: 15. The CDR3 loop spans 16 amino acids. The DNA for the CDR3 is TGTGCCAGCAGACTGGACAGGGCTTGGGGTCTGGATGGCTACACCTTC. Protein sequence: CASRLDRAWGLDGYTF.

The chain recombines TRBV3-1 (or the pseudogene TRBV3-2) with TRBJ2-1; D is undetermined. V lost 3 bases to trimming and J lost 5 bases, with 5 bases between them. The CDR3 is 12 amino acids. CDR1 and CDR2 from the germline V gene are LGHDT and YNNKEL (reference sequence). CDR3 coding DNA: TGTGCCAGCAGCCATCCTAACAATGAGCAGTTCTTC. Translating gives CASSHPNNEQFF.

The chain recombines TRBV4-2 with TRBJ1-4; 10 bases agree with TRBD1. In germline, CDR1 is LGHNA, CDR2 YNFKEQ. After removal of 4 bases from V and 5 bases from J, the junction contained 1 base not matched to a gene. There are 14 residues in the CDR3. CDR3 region: CASSLGQGNEKLFF. The CDR3 DNA is TGTGCCAGCAGCCTGGGACAGGGGAATGAAAAACTGTTTTTT.

This CDR3 reads CASTGGAESTDTQYF. The CDR3 coding sequence is TGCGCCAGCACGGGGGGAGCAGAAAGCACAGATACGCAGTATTTT. The V call is TRBV5-1, the J call TRBJ2-3, with 7 bases identical to TRBD2. The CDR3 length is 15 residues. J lost 0 bases, V lost 6 bases, and 7 bases had no gene match. Germline assignment: CDR1 SGHRS and CDR2 YFSETQ.

This clone occurred once. This specimen includes other DNA sequences encoding the same CDR3. This rearrangement joins TRBV19 to TRBJ1-1; tentative D call: TRBD1 (5 bases). CDR1 is LNHDA and CDR2 is SQIVND in the germline V gene (reference sequence). This CDR3 comprises 14 residues. Deletions cut 5 bases from V and 6 bases from J, with 16 bases between. The CDR3 region has the DNA TGTGCCAGTAGTCCCCGGGGCTCAGCGGCTGAAGCTTTCTTT. As protein: CASSPRGSAAEAFF.

The chain uses TRBV7-2 and TRBJ2-1, with D hard to call. This CDR3 spans 15 amino acids. Germline values: CDR1 SGHTA, CDR2 FQGNSA. V shed 4 bases and J shed 2 bases, with 12 bases lying between them. The CDR3 sequence is CASSSSSFPYNEQFF. The CDR3 region has the DNA TGTGCCAGCAGCTCCAGTAGCTTCCCCTACAATGAGCAGTTCTTC.

In its sample, this clone was seen a few times. V and J are TRBV19 and TRBJ1-3; 7 bases fit TRBD1. The CDR3 contains 14 residues. V lost 7 bases and J lost 2; bases outside the gene matches: 5. The germline V gene has CDR1 LNHDA and CDR2 SQIVND (reference sequence). This CDR3 is CASISRGTGNTIYF. The CDR3 coding sequence is TGTGCCAGTATCTCCAGGGGGACTGGAAACACCATATATTTT.